The 5 T cell receptor beta chains listed next were all sequenced from one sample in a study of T cells in Graves' hyperthyroidism and ophthalmopathy. RNA transcripts provided the source from which TCR beta CDR3 regions were amplified. HTBI primers drove first-round RT-PCR of the TCR CDR3. TCRdb passed the multiplex PCR reads through MiXCR, listing each CDR3 protein once. This table holds 560,000 or so distinct CDR3 sequences, 15% to 20% found once. Sequencing was done on a sample of blood. The receptor set was obtained from a man in his forties or fifties with Graves' ophthalmopathy.

The chain couples TRBV6-2 or TRBV6-3 to TRBJ2-7; perhaps D is TRBD1 or TRBD2 (6 bases each). The CDR3 spans 14 residues. Trimming pared 2 bases from V and 6 bases from J, leaving 14 bases between. Germline assignment: CDR1 MNHEY and CDR2 SVGEGT. CDR3 DNA sequence: TGTGCCAGCAGTTACGTTGGGGGGCAAGGCGAGCAGTACTTC. Protein: CASSYVGGQGEQYF.

The J gene is TRBJ2-3, the V gene TRBV5-8; D remains unclear. V was trimmed by 4 bases and J by 2 bases, leaving 11 bases between them. Germline V CDR1 and CDR2: SGHTS, YDEGEE. The length of the CDR3 is 14 residues. The CDR3 here is CASSRDQVTDTQYF. The CDR3 bases are TGTGCCAGCAGCCGCGACCAAGTCACAGATACGCAGTATTTT.

There are many counts of this clonotype. The J gene is TRBJ2-3, the V gene TRBV28; no firm D call. This CDR3 has 14 amino acids. The germline gives CDR1 MDHEN, CDR2 SYDVKM. V was shortened by 5 bases and J by 1 base, with 10 bases between the two germline ends. For the CDR3, the DNA is TGTGCCAGCAGTCAACTCCAGGGCACAGATACGCAGTATTTT. It encodes CASSQLQGTDTQYF. Drawing the rest from reference TRBV28 and TRBJ2-3, the complete variable domain is DVKVTQSSRYLVKRTGEKVFLECVQDMDHENMFWYRQDPGLGLRLIYFSYDVKMKEKGDIPEGYSVSREKKERFSLILESASTNQTSMYLCASSQLQGTDTQYFGPGTRLTVL.

This clonotype was picked up many times. This chain joins TRBV7-9 and TRBJ2-7; 7 bases line up with TRBD1. Trimming at V came to 3 bases and at J to 3 bases, leaving 11 bases not matched to a gene. This CDR3 contains 16 residues. Germline CDR1 and CDR2: SEHNR and FQNEAQ (reference sequence). The CDR3 sequence: CASSLAPGTADYEQYF. The CDR3 DNA sequence: TGTGCCAGCAGCTTGGCACCCGGGACAGCCGACTACGAGCAGTACTTC.

This clonotype showed up many times. The V call is TRBV7-2, the J call TRBJ1-1; D is perhaps TRBD1 (5 bases). The CDR3 is 14 amino acids. Germline loops: CDR1 SGHTA, CDR2 FQGNSA. With 5 bases removed from V and 4 bases from J, the gap between germline ends came to 14 bases. Here the CDR3 DNA reads TGTGCCAGCAGCGTCGTAGGGGCGGCCACTGAAGCTTTCTTT. It translates to CASSVVGAATEAFF.